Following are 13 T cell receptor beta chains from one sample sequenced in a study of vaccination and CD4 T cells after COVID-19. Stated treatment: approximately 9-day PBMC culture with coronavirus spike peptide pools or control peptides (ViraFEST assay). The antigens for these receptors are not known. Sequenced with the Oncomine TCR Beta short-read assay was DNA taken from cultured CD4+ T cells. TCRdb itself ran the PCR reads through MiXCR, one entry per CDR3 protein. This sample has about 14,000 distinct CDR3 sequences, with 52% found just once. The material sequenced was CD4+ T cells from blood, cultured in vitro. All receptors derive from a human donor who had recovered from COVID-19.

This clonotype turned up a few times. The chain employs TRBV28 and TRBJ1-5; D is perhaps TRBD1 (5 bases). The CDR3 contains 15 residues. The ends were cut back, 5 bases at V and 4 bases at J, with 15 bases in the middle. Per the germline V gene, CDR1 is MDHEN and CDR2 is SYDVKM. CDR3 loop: CASSPALGVNQPQHF. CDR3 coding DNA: TGTGCCAGCAGTCCTGCCTTGGGGGTGAATCAGCCCCAGCATTTT.

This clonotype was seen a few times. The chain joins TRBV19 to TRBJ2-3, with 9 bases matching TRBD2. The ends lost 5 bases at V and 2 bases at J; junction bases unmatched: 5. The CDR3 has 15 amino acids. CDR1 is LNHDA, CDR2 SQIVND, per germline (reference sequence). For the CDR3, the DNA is TGTGCCAGTAGTCGGGCGGGAGGGATCACAGATACGCAGTATTTT. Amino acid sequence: CASSRAGGITDTQYF.

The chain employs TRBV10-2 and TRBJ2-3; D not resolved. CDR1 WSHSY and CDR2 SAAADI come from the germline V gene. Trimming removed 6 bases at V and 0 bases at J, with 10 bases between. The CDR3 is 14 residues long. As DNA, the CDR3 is TGCGCCAGCAGAAGCTTCCTCAGCACAGATACGCAGTATTTT. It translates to CASRSFLSTDTQYF.

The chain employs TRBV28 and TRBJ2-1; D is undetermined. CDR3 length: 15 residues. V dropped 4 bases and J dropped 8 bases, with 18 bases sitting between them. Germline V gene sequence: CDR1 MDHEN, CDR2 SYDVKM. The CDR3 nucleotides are TGTGCCAGCAGTTCGGGCCGCTTCGGATCCGATGAGCAGTTCTTC. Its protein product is CASSSGRFGSDEQFF.

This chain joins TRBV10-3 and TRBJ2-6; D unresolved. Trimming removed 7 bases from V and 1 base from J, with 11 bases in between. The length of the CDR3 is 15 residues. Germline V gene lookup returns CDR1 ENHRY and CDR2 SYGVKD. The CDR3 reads CAITAGLSGANVLTF. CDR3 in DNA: TGTGCCATCACCGCCGGGTTGTCTGGGGCCAACGTCCTGACTTTC.

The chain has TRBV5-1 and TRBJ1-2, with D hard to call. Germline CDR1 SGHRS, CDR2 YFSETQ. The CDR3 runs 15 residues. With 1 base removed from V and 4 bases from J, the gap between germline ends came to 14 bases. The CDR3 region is CASSLNGIFSYGYTF. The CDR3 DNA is TGCGCCAGCAGCTTGAATGGGATATTCAGCTATGGCTACACCTTC.

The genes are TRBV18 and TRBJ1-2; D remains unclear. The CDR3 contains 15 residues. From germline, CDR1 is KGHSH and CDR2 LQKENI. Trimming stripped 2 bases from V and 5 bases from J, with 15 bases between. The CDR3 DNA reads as TGTGCCAGCTCACCAGAAGGGTCCCTAGTTTATGGCTACACCTTC. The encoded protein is CASSPEGSLVYGYTF.

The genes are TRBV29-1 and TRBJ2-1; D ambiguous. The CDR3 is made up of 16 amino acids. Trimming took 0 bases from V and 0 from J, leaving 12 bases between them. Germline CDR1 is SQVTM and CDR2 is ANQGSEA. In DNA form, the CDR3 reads TGCAGCGTTGAAGATCGACGGAGTAGCTCCTACAATGAGCAGTTCTTC. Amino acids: CSVEDRRSSSYNEQFF.

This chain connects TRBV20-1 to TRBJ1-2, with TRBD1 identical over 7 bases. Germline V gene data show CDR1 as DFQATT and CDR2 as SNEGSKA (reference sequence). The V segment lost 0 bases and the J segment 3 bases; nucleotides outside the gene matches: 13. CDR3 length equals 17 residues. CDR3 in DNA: TGCAGTGCTAGAGAGAACCTGGGACAGCGTCCAGACTATGGCTACACCTTC. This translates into CSARENLGQRPDYGYTF.

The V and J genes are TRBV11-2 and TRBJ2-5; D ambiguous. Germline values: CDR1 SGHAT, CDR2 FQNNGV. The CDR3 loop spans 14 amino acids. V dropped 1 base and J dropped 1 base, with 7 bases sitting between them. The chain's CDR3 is CASSLVDLQETQYF. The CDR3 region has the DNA TGTGCCAGCAGCTTAGTGGACCTCCAAGAGACCCAGTACTTC. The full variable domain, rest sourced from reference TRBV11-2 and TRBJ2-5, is EAGVAQSPRYKIIEKRQSVAFWCNPISGHATLYWYQQILGQGPKLLIQFQNNGVVDDSQLPKDRFSAERLKGVDSTLKIQPAKLEDSAVYLCASSLVDLQETQYFGPGTRLLVL.

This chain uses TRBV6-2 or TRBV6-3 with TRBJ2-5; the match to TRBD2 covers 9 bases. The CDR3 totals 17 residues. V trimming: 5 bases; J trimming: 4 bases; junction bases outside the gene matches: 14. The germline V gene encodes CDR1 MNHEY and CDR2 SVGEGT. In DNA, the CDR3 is TGTGCCAGCAGTGAACCATGGACTAGCGCACCGGGAGAGACCCAGTACTTC. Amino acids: CASSEPWTSAPGETQYF.

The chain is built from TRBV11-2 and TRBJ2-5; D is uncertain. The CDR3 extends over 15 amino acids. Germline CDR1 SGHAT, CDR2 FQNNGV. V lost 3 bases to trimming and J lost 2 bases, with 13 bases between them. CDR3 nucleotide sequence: TGTGCCAGCAGCTTGGTACACTCAACACAAGAGACCCAGTACTTC. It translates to CASSLVHSTQETQYF.

DNA of the CDR3: TGTGCCAGCAGCCCCGAGGCAACTGGGGCCAACGTCCTGACTTTC. It is translated as CASSPEATGANVLTF. J is TRBJ2-6 and V is TRBV7-6; D is uncertain. This CDR3 has 15 residues. CDR1 and CDR2 from the germline V gene are SGHVS and FNYEAQ. The V end lost 5 bases, the J end lost 2 bases, and 10 bases lay between the germline ends.